The clone carrying this T cell receptor beta chain was observed a few times. Its antigen is still unknown. These data originate in a study of blood T cells in healthy people across ages. Primers used in a second PCR of about 7 to 12 cycles were a sample-barcoded 5' primer and a J-beta primer mix. TCRdb re-called the 5' RACE reads with MiXCR, one entry per CDR3 protein. The sample holds about 640,000 distinct CDR3 sequences, roughly 58% seen once. The ends lost 2 bases at V and 9 bases at J; junction bases unmatched: 4. CDR1 and CDR2 from the germline V gene are MNHNY and SVGAGI (reference sequence). This CDR3 has 13 amino acids. Study-wide results and caveats: The long-lived group displayed more naive CD4+ cells, plus higher diversity, than the aged donors did. Using unsorted PBMCs precluded a conclusive naive versus antigen-experienced comparison. Per million T cells, TCR beta diversity dropped about linearly as age rose.

This sequence originates from a man between 60 and 75 years old in good health. Sequences were obtained from blood. V is TRBV6-6 and J is TRBJ2-5, with 9 bases that match TRBD1. CDR3 sequence (DNA): TGTGCCAGCAGTTACCGGGACAGGGAAGCCCAGTACTTC. This gives the protein CASSYRDREAQYF.